This is a list of T cell receptor beta chains from one sample in a study of tumor-infiltrating lymphocytes in glioblastoma multiforme. TCRdb passed the multiplex PCR reads through MiXCR, listing each CDR3 protein once. Among nearly 15,000 distinct CDR3 sequences listed, 65% to 85% were seen once. Source material: brain tumor tissue. These receptors all come from a male donor with glioblastoma. CDR3s include the opening cysteine and the closing phenylalanine or tryptophan. D genes are given only for firm matches. The listing skips clone size in some rows; elsewhere it reads once, few, many or a size class.

d_call | j_call | v_call | cdr3_length | clone_size | cdr3_nt | cdr3_aa
TRBD1 | TRBJ2-7 | TRBV11-1 | 13 | NA | TGTGCCAGCAGGCGGACAGGGGATGACGAGCAGTACTTC | CASRRTGDDEQYF
NA | TRBJ2-7 | TRBV11-2 | 16 | once | TGTTCCACGTCGACGAATTTAGCTGGAAACTCCAACGAACAGTACTTC | CSTSTNLAGNSNEQYF
NA | TRBJ2-1 | TRBV11-2 | 13 | NA | TGTGCCAGCAGCCAAACTAGCCTGGGGGAGCAGTTCTTC | CASSQTSLGEQFF
TRBD2 | TRBJ2-1 | TRBV20-1 | 14 | NA | TGCAGTGCTACCGCTAGCGGGGGCGTTGATGAGCAGTTCTTC | CSATASGGVDEQFF
TRBD1 | TRBJ1-6 | TRBV5-1 | 15 | NA | TGCGCCAGTAGCCCCGGGACAGCGGGCCATTCACCCCTCCAATTT | CASSPGTAGHSPLQF
NA | TRBJ2-5 | TRBV4-1 | 17 | NA | NA | CASSQEVASGIGGTQCF
NA | TRBJ2-3 | TRBV5-1 | 14 | once | TGCGCCAGCAGCCAGGACCGAGGCATAGATACGCAGTATTTT | CASSQDRGIDTQYF
NA | TRBJ1-1 | TRBV28 | 12 | few | TGTGCCAGCAGCCCTGGGGCCTACAAAGCTTTCTTT | CASSPGAYKAFF
NA | TRBJ2-1 | TRBV4-2 | 17 | NA | TGTGCCAGCAGCCAAGATTTTGCTAATCCTTGGGGTAGTGTGCAGTTCTTC | CASSQDFANPWGSVQFF
NA | TRBJ2-2 | TRBV11-3 | 19 | NA | NA | CASNTTSRLAGETAELFFF
NA | TRBJ2-7 | TRBV6-5 | 14 | NA | TGTGCCAACAGAAATCGGGATAGGGGCATCGAGCAGTACTTC | CANRNRDRGIEQYF
NA | TRBJ2-7 | TRBV29-1 | 13 | NA | TGCAGCGTTGATGACCAGGGCTCCTACGAGCAGTACTTC | CSVDDQGSYEQYF
TRBD1 | TRBJ2-1 | TRBV5-1 | 14 | NA | TGCGCCAGCTATCCGGGACAGGGACTGAATGAGCAGTTCTTC | CASYPGQGLNEQFF
NA | TRBJ2-1 | TRBV5-6 | 15 | NA | TGTGCCAGCAGCTTACTGGGGCCGTCAACCTACGAGCAGTTCTTC | CASSLLGPSTYEQFF
NA | TRBJ1-1 | TRBV7-9 | 13 | medium-sized | TGTGCCAGCAGCTTCGCGGGGAACACTGAAGCTTTCTTT | CASSFAGNTEAFF
NA | TRBJ1-5 | TRBV30 | 16 | NA | TGTGCCTGGAGTCACAGTTCTGGATATAGCAATCAGCCCCAGCATTTT | CAWSHSSGYSNQPQHF
NA | TRBJ1-1 | TRBV6-6 | 12 | NA | TGTGCCAGCAGTTTTCAGAGGACTGAAGCTTTCTTT | CASSFQRTEAFF
TRBD2 | TRBJ2-3 | TRBV20-1 | 20 | NA | TGCAGTGCTAGTCGCCCCGGACTAACGGGAGGGCCGAGTAGCATAGATACACAGTATTTT | CSASRPGLTGGPSSIDTQYF
TRBD2 | TRBJ2-5 | TRBV10-3 | 17 | NA | TGTGCCATCAGCCGGACTAGCGGTTTATTACTGGCCGAGACCCAGTACTTC | CAISRTSGLLLAETQYF
TRBD2 | TRBJ2-3 | TRBV10-1 | 19 | NA | TGCGCCAGCAGTGAGTCTCCACCGGGACTAGCGGGAGTGGGGAATACGCAGTATTTT | CASSESPPGLAGVGNTQYF
TRBD2 | TRBJ2-1 | TRBV20-1 | 16 | NA | TGCAGTGCTAGAGGTCAACTAGCGGGGTTTTCGGGAGAGCAGTTCTTC | CSARGQLAGFSGEQFF
NA | TRBJ2-1 | TRBV6-2/TRBV6-3 | 14 | NA | TGTGCCAGCAGCCACTTAGCCAGTTACGATGAGGAGTTCTTC | CASSHLASYDEEFF
TRBD2 | TRBJ2-2 | TRBV29-1 | 15 | NA | TGCAGCGTGGCCGGGACTAGCGGGTTTAGCGGGGAGCTGTTTTTT | CSVAGTSGFSGELFF
TRBD2 | TRBJ2-7 | TRBV20-1 | 15 | NA | TGCAGTGCTAGAGGGCTAGCGGGAGGGCCGTACGAGGAGTACTTC | CSARGLAGGPYEEYF
NA | TRBJ2-3 | TRBV11-3 | 13 | NA | TGTGCCAGCAGCCAGACAGTCACAGATACGCAGTATTTT | CASSQTVTDTQYF
TRBD1 | TRBJ1-1 | TRBV11-1 | 14 | NA | TGTGCCAGCAGCCTAGAGGAGGGGGACAGCGAGACTTTCTTT | CASSLEEGDSETFF
NA | TRBJ2-5 | TRBV10-1 | 15 | NA | TGCGCCAGCAGTGAGTCCGCAGGGACCCAAGAGACCCAGTACTTC | CASSESAGTQETQYF
TRBD1 | TRBJ2-1 | TRBV12-3/TRBV12-4 | 14 | many | TGTGCCAGCAGTACCGGACAGGGTGGCAATGAGCAGTTCTTC | CASSTGQGGNEQFF
NA | TRBJ1-1 | TRBV6-1 | 17 | once | TGTGCCAGCAGTGAATTGGGTTTTGGGGGGGCATTCACTGAAGCTTTCTTT | CASSELGFGGAFTEAFF
TRBD2 | TRBJ2-2 | TRBV11-2 | 15 | NA | TGTGCCAGCAGCATGGAGCGGGGGAACACCGGGGAGCTGTTTTTT | CASSMERGNTGELFF
TRBD2 | TRBJ2-7 | TRBV11-2 | 16 | NA | TGTGCCACCTGTGCGAACATAGCGGGTAACTCGTACGAGCAGTACTTC | CATCANIAGNSYEQYF
NA | TRBJ2-7 | TRBV11-3 | 13 | NA | TGTGCCAGCAGCCTCCGGACCTACAATGGGCAGTACTTC | CASSLRTYNGQYF
TRBD1 | TRBJ2-1 | TRBV4-1 | 14 | NA | TGCGCCAGCAGCCGGGACAGGTCCTACAATGAGCAGTTCTTC | CASSRDRSYNEQFF
TRBD2 | TRBJ2-1 | TRBV12-3/TRBV12-4 | 15 | NA | TGTGCCAGCAGTCTCACCGGGACTATCTACAATGAGCAGTTCTTC | CASSLTGTIYNEQFF
TRBD1 | TRBJ1-2 | TRBV11-2 | 13 | NA | TGTGCCAGCGGGGATGACAGGGTCCGAGGTTACACCTTC | CASGDDRVRGYTF
NA | TRBJ2-2 | TRBV5-6 | 14 | NA | TGTGCCAGCAGAGGAGGATCTAACACCGGGGGGCTGTTTTTT | CASRGGSNTGGLFF
NA | TRBJ1-1 | TRBV11-2 | 13 | many | TGTGCCAGCAGCTTAGAGGGGGGTTCTGAAGCTTTCTTT | CASSLEGGSEAFF
NA | TRBJ1-2 | TRBV20-1 | 13 | NA | TGCAGTGTCAGAGCAGTGGGTGACTATGGCTACACCTTC | CSVRAVGDYGYTF
NA | TRBJ1-2 | TRBV18 | 16 | few | TGTGCCAGCTCACCACCGGAAAATCGACCCTACTATGGCTACACCTTC | CASSPPENRPYYGYTF
NA | TRBJ1-5 | TRBV11-2 | 15 | NA | TGTGCCAGCAACTATGGGACGGGGGTCAATCAGCCCCAGCATTTT | CASNYGTGVNQPQHF
NA | TRBJ1-6 | TRBV5-8 | 14 | NA | TGTGCCAGCAGCTTCTTGGGCGGGGGTTCACACCCCCACTTT | CASSFLGGGSHPHF
NA | TRBJ2-1 | TRBV11-1 | 13 | NA | TGTGCCAGCAGCTCGAGGGTGGAGTGTGATCAGTTCTTC | CASSSRVECDQFF
NA | TRBJ1-4 | TRBV6-1 | 16 | NA | TGTGCCAGCAGTCCCAGCGGGGTTGGGGCTAATGAAAAACTGTTTTTT | CASSPSGVGANEKLFF
NA | TRBJ1-5 | TRBV7-2 | 15 | NA | TGTGCCAGCAGCTTGGCGAGACAAATCAATCAGCCCCAGCATTTT | CASSLARQINQPQHF
NA | TRBJ2-7 | TRBV11-2 | 16 | NA | TGTGCCGCATCGACGAATTTAGCCGGAAACTCGTACGAGCAGTACTTC | CAASTNLAGNSYEQYF
NA | TRBJ2-1 | TRBV6-2/TRBV6-3 | 15 | NA | TGTGCCAGCAGTTACTCTGCGGGTACCTACAATGAGCAGTTCTTC | CASSYSAGTYNEQFF
NA | TRBJ2-7 | TRBV10-3 | 12 | NA | TGTGCCATCAATAAGTCGGGACATGAGCAGTACTTC | CAINKSGHEQYF
NA | TRBJ1-1 | TRBV20-1 | 15 | NA | TGCAGTGCTAGAGATGGGGTGGTACTTGGGTCCGAAGCTTTCTTT | CSARDGVVLGSEAFF
NA | TRBJ1-6 | TRBV20-1 | 15 | NA | TGCAGTGCTAGAGGGCGGTATTCCGTGAATTCACCCCTCCATTTT | CSARGRYSVNSPLHF
NA | TRBJ2-1 | TRBV20-1 | 14 | NA | TGCAGTGCTAGAGAGGAGGCGGGGCAGTATGAGCAGTTCTTC | CSAREEAGQYEQFF
TRBD1 | TRBJ2-2 | TRBV11-2 | 15 | NA | TGTGCCAGCAGTTATGGACAGGGGAACACCTGGGAGCTGTTTTTT | CASSYGQGNTWELFF
TRBD1 | TRBJ1-2 | TRBV24-1 | 14 | NA | TGTGCCACCAATGATTTGGGGACAGGGGGAGGCTACACCTTC | CATNDLGTGGGYTF
TRBD1 | TRBJ1-1 | TRBV12-3/TRBV12-4 | 14 | once | TGTGCCAGCAGTTCACAGGGGGGAGGCACCGAAGCTTTCTTT | CASSSQGGGTEAFF
NA | TRBJ1-5 | TRBV6-2/TRBV6-3 | 14 | NA | TGTGCCAGCAGTTACATGGACAGCAGTCAGCCCCAGCATTTT | CASSYMDSSQPQHF
NA | TRBJ2-5 | TRBV20-1 | 13 | once | TGCAGTGCCGCGCAGGGACCCGCGAAGACCCAGTACTTC | CSAAQGPAKTQYF